The 20 T cell receptor beta chains presented below share a single source sample, sequenced in a study of T cell repertoires in cytomegalovirus infection. TCRdb fed the reads into MiXCR, producing one record per CDR3 protein. The sample carries roughly 760,000 distinct CDR3 sequences, 35% recorded once. Specimen: PBMCs. Source of these receptors: a human donor in good health (CMV status not recorded). Some clones in this sample may be carry-over from other donors' samples.

The table lists this clonotype with a few counts. The rearrangement joins TRBV7-4 to TRBJ1-1, with 8 nucleotides matching TRBD1. From germline, CDR1 is SGHVT and CDR2 SQSDAQ. V lost 5 bases and J lost 7; bases outside the gene matches: 12. This CDR3 contains 15 residues. The CDR3 here is CASSPGGDRSIEAFF. DNA for the CDR3: TGTGCCAGCAGCCCCGGTGGGGACAGGAGTATTGAAGCTTTCTTT.

This clonotype was picked up many times. J is TRBJ1-5 and V is TRBV7-2; 7 bases match TRBD1. The CDR3 is 15 residues long. The trim removed 2 bases at V and 4 bases at J, leaving 5 bases unmatched. CDR1 SGHTA and CDR2 FQGNSA come from the germline V gene. CDR3 in amino acids: CASSLLTGKNQPQHF. The CDR3 DNA reads TGTGCCAGCAGCTTACTGACAGGGAAAAATCAGCCCCAGCATTTT.

Points on this clonotype: One end of the junction is discordant with germline, which a read error may explain. J is TRBJ1-3 and V is TRBV12-3 or TRBV12-4; D gene ambiguous. The CDR3 loop spans 12 amino acids. CDR3: CASISRPVAGDF. In DNA, the CDR3 is TGTGCCAGCATTTCCCGCCCGGTGGCAGGCGACTTT.

This clonotype showed up just a few times. V gene TRBV11-2 combines with J gene TRBJ1-6; D is ambiguous. The germline V and J ends were trimmed by 0 bases and 9 bases, with 12 bases remaining between them. The CDR3 runs to 15 residues. Germline V gene data show CDR1 as SGHAT and CDR2 as FQNNGV. The CDR3: CASSLEVGEGSPLHF. The CDR3, as DNA: TGTGCCAGCAGCTTAGAAGTCGGGGAGGGTTCACCCCTCCACTTT.

The V and J genes are TRBV20-1 and TRBJ2-2; no reliable D call. Between the trimmed V and J ends, which lost 3 bases and 7 bases, there was a span of 12 bases. This CDR3 contains 13 residues. From germline, CDR1 is DFQATT and CDR2 SNEGSKA (reference sequence). The CDR3 DNA is TGCAGTGCTAGGAAAAGGAATTACGGGGAGCTGTTTTTT. Translating gives CSARKRNYGELFF.

This sequence joins TRBV5-8 and TRBJ2-1; the match to TRBD1 covers 7 bases. The V gene end was trimmed by 0 bases and the J gene end by 4 bases; junction bases not matched to a gene: 4. The CDR3 has 15 residues. Germline CDR1 is SGHTS and CDR2 is YDEGEE. The CDR3 sequence: CASSLVGQEYNEQFF. The CDR3 coding sequence is TGTGCCAGCAGCTTGGTAGGACAGGAATACAATGAGCAGTTCTTC.

This clonotype was seen a few times. The chain combines TRBV7-8 with TRBJ2-1; 10 positions match TRBD2. The CDR3 contains 18 residues. The germline gives CDR1 SGHVS, CDR2 FQNEAQ. V gave up 1 base and J gave up 10 bases; unmatched junction bases: 16. Here the CDR3 DNA reads TGTGCCAGCAGCTTAGGCCCAGCGGGGGGGCCCCCCGCGGACGAGCAGTTCTTC. Its translation: CASSLGPAGGPPADEQFF. Full variable domain (rest looked up from reference TRBV7-8 and TRBJ2-1): GAGVSQSPRYKVAKRGQDVALRCDPISGHVSLFWYQQALGQGPEFLTYFQNEAQLDKSGLPSDRFFAERPEGSVSTLKIQRTQQEDSAVYLCASSLGPAGGPPADEQFFGPGTRLTVL.

This clonotype was counted only a few times. This chain links TRBV6-6 with TRBJ2-7, with TRBD2 matching 13 bases. In germline, CDR1 is MNHNY, CDR2 SVGAGI (reference sequence). J lost 2 bases, V lost 4 bases, and 2 bases had no gene match. CDR3 size: 15 residues. CDR3 residues: CASSSTSGGPYEQYF. Written as DNA, the CDR3 is TGTGCCAGCAGTTCGACTAGCGGGGGGCCCTACGAGCAGTACTTC.

A word on this clonotype: A much larger clone lies a single base off, so this may be a read error. The CDR3 DNA is TGTGCCAGCAGTCGCCCCCCCGGGACAAATCAGCCCCAGCATTTT. Protein sequence: CASSRPPGTNQPQHF. The rearrangement joins TRBV28 to TRBJ1-5; perhaps TRBD1 as D (6 bases). Trimming took 5 bases from V and 4 from J, leaving 15 bases between them. The CDR3 spans 15 residues. Germline V gene sequence: CDR1 MDHEN, CDR2 SYDVKM.

V usage is TRBV25-1 and J usage is TRBJ1-1, with a weak D call TRBD1 (5 bases). V was pared by 3 bases and J by 8 bases, with 22 bases between. Germline CDR1 is MGHDK and CDR2 is SYGVNS. The CDR3 runs to 16 residues. The CDR3 protein is CASSDHKGTSAKEAFF. The CDR3 DNA is TGTGCCAGCAGTGACCATAAAGGGACGTCGGCGAAAGAAGCTTTCTTT.

There are many counts of this clonotype. The rearrangement joins TRBV5-4 to TRBJ2-1; 7 bases are a match to TRBD2. CDR1 and CDR2 (germline): SGHNT, YYREEE (reference sequence). This CDR3 region has 15 residues. V trimming: 4 bases; J trimming: 6 bases; junction bases outside the gene matches: 10. CDR3 nucleotide sequence: TGTGCCAGCAGCCCAAGCGCGACTAGCCTCAATGAGCAGTTCTTC. Amino acids: CASSPSATSLNEQFF.

In its sample, this clonotype was seen a few times. J is TRBJ1-5 and V is TRBV28; the D is unclear. Trimming cost V 3 bases and J 7 bases, with 13 bases left between them. The CDR3 covers 14 residues. CDR1 and CDR2 (germline): MDHEN, SYDVKM. The CDR3 DNA reads as TGTGCCAGCAGTTTCGAGGCCAGTAGGCAGCCCCAGCATTTT. It codes for CASSFEASRQPQHF.

The chain uses TRBV7-9 and TRBJ1-2; the match to TRBD1 covers 7 bases. Trimming removed 5 bases from V and 6 bases from J; junction bases left unmatched: 18. The length of the CDR3 is 17 residues. CDR1 is SEHNR, CDR2 FQNEAQ, per germline (reference sequence). The CDR3 spells CASSRYGNSDRVHGYTF. The CDR3 bases are TGTGCCAGCAGCCGGTACGGGAACAGCGACAGGGTTCATGGCTACACCTTC.

The CDR3 region is CASSENRAGMTFF. The CDR3 coding sequence is TGTGCCAGCAGTGAAAACAGGGCTGGGATGACTTTCTTT. V and J are TRBV6-1 and TRBJ1-1; tentative D call: TRBD1 (6 bases). In germline, CDR1 is MNHNS, CDR2 SASEGT. Trimming shortened V by 2 bases and J by 12 bases, and 16 bases separated the two germline ends. The CDR3 runs to 13 residues.

This clonotype was seen more than once but under ten times. The rearrangement links TRBV7-2 to TRBJ1-1; D is ambiguous. Germline V gene sequence: CDR1 SGHTA, CDR2 FQGNSA. The CDR3 is 14 amino acids. Trimming stripped 5 bases from V and 0 bases from J, with 10 bases between. CDR3 region: CASSHDGMNTEAFF. The CDR3 nucleotides are TGTGCCAGCAGCCACGACGGCATGAACACTGAAGCTTTCTTT.

This clonotype was seen a few times. The chain carries TRBV6-5 and TRBJ2-2; D is possibly TRBD1 or TRBD2 (5 bases each). This CDR3 region has 14 residues. Germline CDR1 and CDR2: MNHEY and SVGAGI. V lost 7 bases to trimming and J lost 7 bases, with 16 bases between them. The CDR3 loop reads CASTNLGAGGELFF. The CDR3 nucleotides read TGTGCCAGCACCAACCTCGGGGCTGGCGGGGAGCTGTTTTTT.

The table lists this clonotype with a few counts. The J gene is TRBJ1-2, the V gene TRBV7-8; 8 bases agree with TRBD1. In germline, CDR1 is SGHVS, CDR2 FQNEAQ. Trimming took 5 bases from V and 8 from J; bases not matched to a gene: 16. The CDR3 totals 16 residues. The CDR3 nucleotides read TGTGCCAGCAGCCCGACTCCACTTAGGACAGGGTGGGGCTACACCTTC. The encoded protein is CASSPTPLRTGWGYTF. Full variable domain (outside the CDR3, taken from reference TRBV7-8 and TRBJ1-2): GAGVSQSPRYKVAKRGQDVALRCDPISGHVSLFWYQQALGQGPEFLTYFQNEAQLDKSGLPSDRFFAERPEGSVSTLKIQRTQQEDSAVYLCASSPTPLRTGWGYTFGSGTRLTVV.

At least ten counts were recorded for this clonotype. This rearrangement joins TRBV7-2 to TRBJ2-1, with 11 bases fitting TRBD2. In germline, CDR1 is SGHTA, CDR2 FQGNSA. V shed 6 bases, J shed 6 bases, and the junction held 13 bases outside the gene matches. The CDR3 runs 17 residues. The CDR3 nucleotides read TGTGCCAGCAGTACCAGAAAGACTAGCGGGACCCCCAATGAGCAGTTCTTC. Protein sequence: CASSTRKTSGTPNEQFF.

The chain links TRBV5-8 to TRBJ2-5; the D gene is possibly TRBD1 (5 bases). Deletions cut 5 bases from V and 1 base from J, with 9 bases between. CDR3 length: 13 amino acids. Germline lookup yields CDR1 SGHTS and CDR2 YDEGEE. CDR3 bases: TGTGCCAGCAGGTGGGGCCTCCAAGAGACCCAGTACTTC. Its translation: CASRWGLQETQYF.

The chain uses TRBV6-6 and TRBJ2-5, with D perhaps TRBD2 (5 bases). Germline CDR1 is MNHNY and CDR2 is SVGAGI (reference sequence). V was clipped by 6 bases and J by 2 bases, with 16 bases between them. The CDR3 runs 15 residues. CDR3 in amino acids: CASSPSPPGQETQYF. In DNA form, the CDR3 reads TGTGCCAGCAGCCCCTCGCCGCCGGGACAAGAGACCCAGTACTTC.